Below, 11 T cell receptor beta chains from the same sample are listed, as sequenced in a study of T cell responses to AZD1222 COVID-19 vaccine. Using immunoSEQ multiplex PCR, the repertoire was profiled, and TCRdb retains in-frame clones only, with some absent. The data show 130,000 to 150,000 clones, more than 80% seen once. This specimen consisted of peripheral blood, obtained on day 0 of AZD1222 vaccination. All receptors come from an adult in good health.

The chain employs TRBV19 and TRBJ1-2; D is undetermined. Deletions cut 7 bases from V and 1 base from J, with 10 bases between. Germline loops: CDR1 LNHDA, CDR2 SQIVND (reference sequence). This CDR3 spans 13 amino acids. CDR3 DNA sequence: TGTGCCAGTATTGGGAACTTTAACTATGGCTACACCTTC. Protein sequence: CASIGNFNYGYTF.

This sequence joins TRBV27 and TRBJ2-7; 7 bases are a match to TRBD2. The trim removed 1 base at V and 3 bases at J, leaving 6 bases unmatched. The germline gives CDR1 MNHEY, CDR2 SMNVEV (reference sequence). The CDR3 is 15 residues long. The CDR3 region has the DNA TGTGCCAGCAGTTTATGGCAAGCGGGGATCTACGAGCAGTACTTC. Protein: CASSLWQAGIYEQYF.

The rearrangement links TRBV18 to TRBJ2-5; D unresolved. Germline CDR1 and CDR2: KGHSH and LQKENI. V was cut by 6 bases and J by 0 bases, with 14 bases left in between. CDR3 length: 15 amino acids. The CDR3 region is CASSPQIRDQETQYF. The CDR3 DNA is TGTGCCAGCTCGCCCCAGATTAGGGACCAAGAGACCCAGTACTTC.

The V gene is TRBV5-1, the J gene TRBJ1-5; 9 bases are a match to TRBD1. The CDR3 is 14 amino acids. J lost 10 bases, V lost 2 bases, and 7 bases had no gene match. CDR1 is SGHRS, CDR2 YFSETQ, per germline. CDR3 sequence (DNA): TGCGCCAGCAGCTTAACAGGGGGCGTGTACCCCCAGCATTTT. Translated, it gives CASSLTGGVYPQHF. Together with reference TRBV5-1 and TRBJ1-5, the CDR3 gives the full variable domain: KAGVTQTPRYLIKTRGQQVTLSCSPISGHRSVSWYQQTPGQGLQFLFEYFSETQRNKGNFPGRFSGRQFSNSRSEMNVSTLELGDSALYLCASSLTGGVYPQHFGDGTRLSIL.

The chain employs TRBV6-6 and TRBJ2-7, with D unresolved. Trimming cost V 2 bases and J 0 bases, with 8 bases left between them. The length of the CDR3 is 14 residues. Germline CDR1 reads MNHNY; CDR2 reads SVGAGI (reference sequence). The DNA for the CDR3 is TGTGCCAGCAGTTACGGCTTAGGCTCCTACGAGCAGTACTTC. Translation: CASSYGLGSYEQYF.

The genes are TRBV5-4 and TRBJ1-1; D is possibly TRBD1 (5 bases). Trimming pared 0 bases from V and 1 base from J, leaving 7 bases between. The CDR3 loop spans 14 amino acids. Germline V gene data show CDR1 as SGHNT and CDR2 as YYREEE (reference sequence). The CDR3 region is CASSLAGRNTEAFF. The CDR3 DNA follows: TGTGCCAGCAGCTTGGCAGGGAGGAACACTGAAGCTTTCTTT.

J is TRBJ2-1 and V is TRBV4-1; 8 bases are shared with TRBD2. Trimming at V came to 5 bases and at J to 8 bases, leaving 14 bases not matched to a gene. The CDR3 is 16 residues long. Germline V gene lookup returns CDR1 MGHRA and CDR2 YSYEKL. The CDR3 bases are TGCGCCAGCAGCTCCGCCCGAGGCGGGAGGAGAGATGAGCAGTTCTTC. Translation gives CASSSARGGRRDEQFF.

This chain uses TRBV11-2 with TRBJ2-5; D not certain. The CDR3 has 12 residues. V was shortened by 5 bases and J by 5 bases, with 9 bases between the two germline ends. Germline CDR1 and CDR2: SGHAT and FQNNGV. CDR3: CASSLPGETQYF. The CDR3 DNA sequence: TGTGCCAGCAGCCTACCTGGGGAGACCCAGTACTTC.

The rearrangement uses TRBV20-1 and TRBJ2-3; D could derive from TRBD1 or TRBD2 (5 bases each). V lost 6 bases, J lost 14 bases, and 18 bases lay in between. The CDR3 contains 11 residues. Germline assignment: CDR1 DFQATT and CDR2 SNEGSKA (reference sequence). The CDR3 is CSARDGENRYF. The CDR3 DNA reads TGCAGTGCCAGGGACGGGGAGAATAGGTATTTT.

This rearrangement joins TRBV27 to TRBJ1-5; a possible D gene is TRBD1 (6 bases). The CDR3 has 14 residues. V was pared by 0 bases and J by 7 bases, with 10 bases between. Germline V gene lookup returns CDR1 MNHEY and CDR2 SMNVEV (reference sequence). This CDR3 reads CASSLSKGGQPQHF. CDR3 sequence (DNA): TGTGCCAGCAGTTTATCGAAGGGGGGACAGCCCCAGCATTTT.

V and J are TRBV7-9 and TRBJ2-7; TRBD1 might be the D (7 bases). The CDR3 has 13 amino acids. Germline CDR1 SEHNR, CDR2 FQNEAQ (reference sequence). Trimming took 5 bases from V and 6 from J, leaving 14 bases between them. The CDR3 is CASSPRQGGEQYF. The DNA for the CDR3 is TGTGCCAGCAGCCCGAGGCAGGGGGGCGAGCAGTACTTC. Filled out from reference TRBV7-9 and TRBJ2-7, the complete variable domain reads DTGVSQNPRHKITKRGQNVTFRCDPISEHNRLYWYRQTLGQGPEFLTYFQNEAQLEKSRLLSDRFSAERPKGSFSTLEIQRTEQGDSAMYLCASSPRQGGEQYFGPGTRLTVT.